The T cell receptor (beta chain) under discussion was sequenced for a study of shared clonotypes between healthy human individuals. The study's findings and limits: Sequencing of the sorted subsets was shown by rarefaction to be incomplete despite large depth.

To note about this clone: Its antigen is unknown.

Per the germline V gene, CDR1 is MDHEN and CDR2 is SYDVKM. The CDR3 has 15 residues. The germline V and J ends were trimmed by 2 bases and 0 bases, with 7 bases remaining between them. Sorted-subset replicate PCR reactions contained approximately 190 ng DNA, corresponding to approximately 30,000 T cell genomes. The assay was immunoSEQ multiplex PCR, and TCRdb's table has in-frame clones only and misses some. The sample comprises about 1.4 million clones, over 95% of which are singletons, and more than 0.9% rests with the top ten. V gene TRBV28 combines with J gene TRBJ1-4; D unclear. This TCR was recovered from a man in his thirties or forties in good health. Input material: naive CD4+ T cells sorted from blood. Subset in this sample: CD45RA+ positively selected. This CDR3 is CASSLIGATNEKLFF. In DNA, the CDR3 is TGTGCCAGCAGTTTAATTGGGGCAACTAATGAAAAACTGTTTTTT.